This note documents a single T cell receptor beta chain sequence. Its antigen remains unknown. This entry comes from a study of T cell repertoires in cytomegalovirus infection. In the study overall: HLA-C-restricted CMV epitopes, recently identified, and well-studied HLA-B-restricted ones were used by the study.

MiXCR was run by TCRdb on the reads, yielding one entry per CDR3 protein. The profile shows over 25,000 distinct CDR3 sequences, approximately 18% of them singletons. V lost 4 bases and J lost 1, with 7 bases in between. The length of the CDR3 is 13 residues. CDR1 MNHEY and CDR2 SMNVEV come from the germline V gene (reference sequence). V gene TRBV27 combines with J gene TRBJ1-1, with D possibly being TRBD1 (5 bases). This clonotype was obtained from a human donor in good health (CMV status not recorded). Some clones in this sample may be carry-over from other donors' samples. Source: CD8+ T cells from cultured PBMCs, taken from culture after CMV antigen stimulation. CDR3 sequence reads: CASSWGGNTEAFF. CDR3 sequence (DNA): TGTGCCAGCAGTTGGGGCGGGAACACTGAAGCTTTCTTT.